Detailed here is one T cell receptor (beta chain). Per the original data handling: Amplification with reference gene primers provided the estimates of nucleated cell counts. Here immunoSEQ multiplex PCR was the method, and the copy in TCRdb shows in-frame clones only, minus some. The V and J calls and clone size come from that table; D and trimming were worked out from the DNA. The repertoire holds 250,000 or so clones, 89% seen once, with approximately 0.85% in the top ten. Trimming took 0 bases from V and 4 from J, leaving 10 bases between them. In germline, CDR1 is SEHNR, CDR2 FQNEAQ (reference sequence). CDR3 length: 15 amino acids. This specimen belongs to a study of blood T cell repertoires in COVID-19. Turning to the study itself: PBMCs, B-cell-depleted T cells, or T cells were the source of the cDNA or gDNA that made up the material.

This clonotype originated in a middle-aged woman who had recovered from COVID-19. The chain recombines TRBV7-9 with TRBJ1-5, with unresolved D. Sample: peripheral blood. The CDR3 loop is CASSLAGPGNQPQHF. The CDR3 DNA follows: TGTGCCAGCAGCTTAGCTGGTCCGGGGAATCAGCCCCAGCATTTT.